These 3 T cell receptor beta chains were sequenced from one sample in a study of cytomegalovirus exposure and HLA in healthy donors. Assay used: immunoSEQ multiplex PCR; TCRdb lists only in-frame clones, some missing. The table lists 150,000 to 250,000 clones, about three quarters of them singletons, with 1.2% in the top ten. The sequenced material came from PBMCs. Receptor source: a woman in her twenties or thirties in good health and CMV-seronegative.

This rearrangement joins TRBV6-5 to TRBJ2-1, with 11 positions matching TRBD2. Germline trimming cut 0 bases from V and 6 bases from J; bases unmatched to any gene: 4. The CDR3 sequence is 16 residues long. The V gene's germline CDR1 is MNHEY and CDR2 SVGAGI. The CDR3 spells CASSYSWTSGFNEQFF. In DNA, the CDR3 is TGTGCCAGCAGTTACTCCTGGACTAGCGGGTTCAATGAGCAGTTCTTC.

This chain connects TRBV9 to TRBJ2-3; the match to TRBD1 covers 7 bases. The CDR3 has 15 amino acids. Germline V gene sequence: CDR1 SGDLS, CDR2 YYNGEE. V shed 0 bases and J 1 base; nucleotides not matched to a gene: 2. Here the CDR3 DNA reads TGTGCCAGCAGCGTAGCTACAGGGGGCACAGATACGCAGTATTTT. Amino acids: CASSVATGGTDTQYF.

CDR3 DNA: TGCAGCGTGGCAGGGTTGTTCGCCTACGAGCAGTACTTC. As protein: CSVAGLFAYEQYF. This rearrangement joins TRBV29-1 to TRBJ2-7; D is possibly TRBD1 (5 bases). CDR3 length: 13 residues. Trimming shortened V by 6 bases and J by 2 bases, and 14 bases separated the two germline ends. Germline V gives CDR1 SQVTM, CDR2 ANQGSEA.